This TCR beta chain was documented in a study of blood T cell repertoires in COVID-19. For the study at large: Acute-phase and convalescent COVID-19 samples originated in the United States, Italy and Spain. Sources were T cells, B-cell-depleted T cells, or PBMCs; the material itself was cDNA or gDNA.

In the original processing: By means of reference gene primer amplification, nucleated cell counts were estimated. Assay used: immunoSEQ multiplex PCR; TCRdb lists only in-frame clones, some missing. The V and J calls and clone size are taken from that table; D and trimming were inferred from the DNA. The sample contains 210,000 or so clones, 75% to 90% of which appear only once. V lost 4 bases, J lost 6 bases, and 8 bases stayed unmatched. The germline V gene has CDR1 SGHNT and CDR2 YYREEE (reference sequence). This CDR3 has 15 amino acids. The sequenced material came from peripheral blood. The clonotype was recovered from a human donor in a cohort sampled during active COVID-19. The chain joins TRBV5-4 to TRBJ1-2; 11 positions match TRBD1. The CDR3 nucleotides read TGTGCCAGCAGCCCAAGGACAGGGGGCTGGGATGGCTACACCTTC. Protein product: CASSPRTGGWDGYTF. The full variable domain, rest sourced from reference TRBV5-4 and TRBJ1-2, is ETGVTQSPTHLIKTRGQQVTLRCSSQSGHNTVSWYQQALGQGPQFIFQYYREEENGRGNFPPRFSGLQFPNYSSELNVNALELDDSALYLCASSPRTGGWDGYTFGSGTRLTVV.